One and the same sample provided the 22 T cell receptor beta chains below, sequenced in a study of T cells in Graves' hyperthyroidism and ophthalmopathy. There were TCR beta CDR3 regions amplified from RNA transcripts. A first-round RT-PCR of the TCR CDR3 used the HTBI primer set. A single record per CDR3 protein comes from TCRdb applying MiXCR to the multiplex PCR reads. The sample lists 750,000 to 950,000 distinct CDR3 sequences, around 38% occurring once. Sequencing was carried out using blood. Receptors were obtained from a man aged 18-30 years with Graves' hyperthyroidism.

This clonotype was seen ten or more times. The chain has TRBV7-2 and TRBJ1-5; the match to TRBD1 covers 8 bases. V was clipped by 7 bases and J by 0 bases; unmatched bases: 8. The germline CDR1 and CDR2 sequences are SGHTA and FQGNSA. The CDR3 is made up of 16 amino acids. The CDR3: CASILLTGDSNQPQHF. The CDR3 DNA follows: TGTGCCAGCATCCTCCTGACAGGGGATAGCAATCAGCCCCAGCATTTT.

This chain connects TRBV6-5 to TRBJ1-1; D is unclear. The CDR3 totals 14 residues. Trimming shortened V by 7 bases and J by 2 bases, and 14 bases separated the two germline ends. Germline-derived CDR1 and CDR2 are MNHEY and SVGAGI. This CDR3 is CASTRSTANTEAFF. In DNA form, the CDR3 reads TGTGCCAGCACCCGAAGCACAGCCAACACTGAAGCTTTCTTT.

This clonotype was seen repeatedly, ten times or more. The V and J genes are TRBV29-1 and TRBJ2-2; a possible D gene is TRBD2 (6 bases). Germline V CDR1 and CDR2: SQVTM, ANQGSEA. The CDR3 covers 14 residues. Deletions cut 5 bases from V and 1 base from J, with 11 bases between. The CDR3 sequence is CSVWGELNTGELFF. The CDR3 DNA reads TGCAGCGTTTGGGGGGAATTGAACACCGGGGAGCTGTTTTTT.

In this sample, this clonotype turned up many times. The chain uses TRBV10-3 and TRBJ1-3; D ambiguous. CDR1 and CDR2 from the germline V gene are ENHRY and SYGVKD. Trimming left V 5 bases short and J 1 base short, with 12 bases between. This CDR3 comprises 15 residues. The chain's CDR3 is CAISRGFGSGNTIYF. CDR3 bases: TGTGCCATCAGTAGAGGATTCGGGTCTGGAAACACCATATATTTT.

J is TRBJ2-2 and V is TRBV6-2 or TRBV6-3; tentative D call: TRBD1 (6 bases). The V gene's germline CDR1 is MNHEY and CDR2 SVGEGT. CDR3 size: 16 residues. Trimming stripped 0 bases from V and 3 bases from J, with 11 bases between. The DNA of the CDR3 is TGTGCCAGCAGTTACTCAGTCACAGGGCACACCGGGGAGCTGTTTTTT. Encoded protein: CASSYSVTGHTGELFF.

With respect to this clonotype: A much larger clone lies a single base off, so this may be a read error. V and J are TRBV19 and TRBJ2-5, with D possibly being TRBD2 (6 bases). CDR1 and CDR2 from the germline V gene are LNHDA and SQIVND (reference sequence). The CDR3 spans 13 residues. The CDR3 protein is CACSPEGRETQYF. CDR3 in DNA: TGTGCCTGTAGTCCGGAGGGTCGCGAGACCCAGTACTTC.

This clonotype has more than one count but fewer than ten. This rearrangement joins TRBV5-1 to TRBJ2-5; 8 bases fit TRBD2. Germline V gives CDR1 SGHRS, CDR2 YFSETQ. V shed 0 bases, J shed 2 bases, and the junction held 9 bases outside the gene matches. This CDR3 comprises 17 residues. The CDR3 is CASSLARGLGQQETQYF. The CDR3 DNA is TGCGCCAGCAGCTTGGCGCGGGGACTAGGGCAACAAGAGACCCAGTACTTC.

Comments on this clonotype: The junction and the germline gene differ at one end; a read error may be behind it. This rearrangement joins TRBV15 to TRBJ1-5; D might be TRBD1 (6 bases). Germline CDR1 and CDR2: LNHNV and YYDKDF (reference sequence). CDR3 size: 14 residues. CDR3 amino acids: CATSGIQGNRPQHF. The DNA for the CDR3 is TGTGCCACCAGCGGCATTCAGGGGAATCGGCCCCAGCATTTT.

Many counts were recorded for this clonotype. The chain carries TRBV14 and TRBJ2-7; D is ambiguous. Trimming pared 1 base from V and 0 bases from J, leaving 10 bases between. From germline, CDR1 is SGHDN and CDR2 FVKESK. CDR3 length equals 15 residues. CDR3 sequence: CASSQGNGPSYEQYF. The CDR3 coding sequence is TGTGCCAGCAGCCAAGGAAATGGGCCCTCCTACGAGCAGTACTTC.

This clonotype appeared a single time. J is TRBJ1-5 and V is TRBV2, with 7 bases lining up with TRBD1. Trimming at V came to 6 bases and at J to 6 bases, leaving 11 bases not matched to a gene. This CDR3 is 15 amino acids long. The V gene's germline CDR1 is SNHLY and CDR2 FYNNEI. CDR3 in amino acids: CASSQGGEGGQPQHF. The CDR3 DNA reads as TGTGCCAGCAGCCAGGGGGGGGAGGGCGGTCAGCCCCAGCATTTT.

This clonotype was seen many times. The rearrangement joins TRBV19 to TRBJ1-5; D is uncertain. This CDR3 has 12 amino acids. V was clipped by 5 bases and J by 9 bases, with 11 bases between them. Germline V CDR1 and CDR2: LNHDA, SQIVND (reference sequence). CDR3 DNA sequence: TGTGCCAGTAGTCCGAGGGTCGCGCCCCAGCATTTT. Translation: CASSPRVAPQHF.

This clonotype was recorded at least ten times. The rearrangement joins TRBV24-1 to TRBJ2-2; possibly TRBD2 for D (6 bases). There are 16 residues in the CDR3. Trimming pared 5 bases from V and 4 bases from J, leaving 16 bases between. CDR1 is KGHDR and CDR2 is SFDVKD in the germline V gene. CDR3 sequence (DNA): TGTGCCACCAGTGTGGCCTCGACTAGAACCACCGGGGAGCTGTTTTTT. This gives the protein CATSVASTRTTGELFF.

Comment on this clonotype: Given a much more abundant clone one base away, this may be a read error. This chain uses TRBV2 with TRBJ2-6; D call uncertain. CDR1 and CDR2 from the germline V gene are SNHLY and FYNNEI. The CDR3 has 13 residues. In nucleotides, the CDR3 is TGTGCCGGAGACCGGTCTGGGACCAACGTCCTGACTTTC. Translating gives CAGDRSGTNVLTF.

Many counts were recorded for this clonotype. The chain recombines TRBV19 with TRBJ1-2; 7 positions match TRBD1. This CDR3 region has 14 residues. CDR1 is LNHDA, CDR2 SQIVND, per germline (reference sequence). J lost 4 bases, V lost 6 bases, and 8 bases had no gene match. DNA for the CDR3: TGTGCCAGTAGCCCGGACAGGTGGGCCTATGGCTACACCTTC. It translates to CASSPDRWAYGYTF.

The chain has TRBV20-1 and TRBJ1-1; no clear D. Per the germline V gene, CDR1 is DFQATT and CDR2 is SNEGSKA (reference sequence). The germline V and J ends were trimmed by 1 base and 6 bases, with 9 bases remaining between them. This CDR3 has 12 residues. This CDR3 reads CSARGLYAEAFF. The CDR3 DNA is TGCAGTGCTAGAGGCTTATACGCTGAAGCTTTCTTT.

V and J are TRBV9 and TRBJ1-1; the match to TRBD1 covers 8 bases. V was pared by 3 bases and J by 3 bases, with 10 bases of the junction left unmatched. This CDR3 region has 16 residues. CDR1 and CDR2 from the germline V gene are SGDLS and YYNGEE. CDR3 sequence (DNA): TGTGCCAGCAGCGCCACCCCACAGGGGGGATACACTGAAGCTTTCTTT. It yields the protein CASSATPQGGYTEAFF.

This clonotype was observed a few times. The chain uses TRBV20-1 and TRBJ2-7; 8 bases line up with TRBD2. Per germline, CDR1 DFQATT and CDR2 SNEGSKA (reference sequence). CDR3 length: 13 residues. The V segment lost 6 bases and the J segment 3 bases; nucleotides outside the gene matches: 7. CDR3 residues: CSASLAGDYEQYF. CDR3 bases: TGCAGTGCCAGTCTAGCGGGCGACTACGAGCAGTACTTC.

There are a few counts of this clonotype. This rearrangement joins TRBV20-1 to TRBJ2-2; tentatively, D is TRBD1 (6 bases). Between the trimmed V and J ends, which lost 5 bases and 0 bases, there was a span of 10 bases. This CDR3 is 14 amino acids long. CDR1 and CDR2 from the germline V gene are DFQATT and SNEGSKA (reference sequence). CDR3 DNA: TGCAGTGCTCTGGGACACTCGAACACCGGGGAGCTGTTTTTT. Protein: CSALGHSNTGELFF.

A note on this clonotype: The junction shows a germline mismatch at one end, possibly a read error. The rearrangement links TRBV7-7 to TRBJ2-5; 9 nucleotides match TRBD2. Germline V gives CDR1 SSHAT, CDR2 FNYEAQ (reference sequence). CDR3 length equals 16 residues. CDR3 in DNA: TGTGCTAGCAGCTTAGCGGGAGTAGTGTGGGGGGAGACCCAGTACTTC. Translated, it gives CASSLAGVVWGETQYF. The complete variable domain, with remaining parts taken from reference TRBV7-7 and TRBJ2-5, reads GAGVSQSPRYKVTKRGQDVTLRCDPISSHATLYWYQQALGQGPEFLTYFNYEAQPDKSGLPSDRFSAERPEGSISTLTIQRTEQRDSAMYRCASSLAGVVWGETQYFGPGTRLLVL.

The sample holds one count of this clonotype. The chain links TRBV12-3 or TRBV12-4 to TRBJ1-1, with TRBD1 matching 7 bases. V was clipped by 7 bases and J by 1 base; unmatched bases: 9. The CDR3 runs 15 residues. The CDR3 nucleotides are TGTGCCAGCAACCCGACAGGGATCGAGAACACTGAAGCTTTCTTT. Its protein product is CASNPTGIENTEAFF.

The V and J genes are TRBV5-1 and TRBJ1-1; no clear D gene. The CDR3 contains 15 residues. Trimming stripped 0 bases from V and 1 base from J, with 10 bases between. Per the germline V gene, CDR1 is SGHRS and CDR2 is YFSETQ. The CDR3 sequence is CASSLAAVSNTEAFF. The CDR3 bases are TGCGCCAGCAGCTTGGCCGCAGTCTCGAACACTGAAGCTTTCTTT.

The CDR3 spells CASSFINLRPPEELFF. The CDR3 DNA reads TGTGCCAGCAGTTTTATTAATCTTCGACCCCCTGAGGAGCTGTTTTTT. V gene TRBV7-3 combines with J gene TRBJ2-2; no reliable D call. V was shortened by 6 bases and J by 10 bases, with 24 bases between the two germline ends. CDR1 is SGHTA and CDR2 is FQGTGA in the germline V gene. The CDR3 is made up of 16 amino acids.